The following is a T cell receptor beta chain sequence with its context. The antigen is unknown. Assay: immunoSEQ multiplex PCR; the TCRdb copy retains only in-frame clones and omits some. The repertoire consists of 7,500 to 9,500 clones, with 65% to 80% occurring once and the leading ten covering 27%. These data belong to a study of OX40 agonist ivuxolimab in advanced cancers. Study-wide results and limits: CD8+ T cells showed, on average, more clonal expansion than CD4+ cells.

The CDR3 contains 15 residues. Per the germline V gene, CDR1 is SGHAT and CDR2 is FQNNGV. V gave up 5 bases and J gave up 2 bases; unmatched junction bases: 3. The study sampled blood at baseline, cycle 4 day 1, and cycle 7 day 1. This receptor was obtained from an adult with an advanced solid tumor such as melanoma, head and neck, liver or kidney cancer. The chain employs TRBV11-2 and TRBJ2-3, with 11 bases identical to TRBD2. The source was CD4+ or CD8+ T cells sorted from blood, collected in a trial of the OX40 agonist ivuxolimab. DNA of the CDR3: TGTGCCAGCAGCGGGACTAGCGGAAACACAGATACGCAGTATTTT. This gives the protein CASSGTSGNTDTQYF.